This TCR beta chain was identified during a study of cytomegalovirus exposure and HLA in healthy donors. Looking at the study overall: The same platform was used for the roughly 130 validation repertoires as for the roughly 700 first-cohort repertoires, as reported in a later analysis.

Sequencing was performed with immunoSEQ multiplex PCR; in TCRdb, only in-frame clones are kept and a portion is missing. The table includes 150,000 to 200,000 clones, roughly 89% detected once. This CDR3 has 13 amino acids. Germline V gives CDR1 SNHLY, CDR2 FYNNEI. Trimming left V 7 bases short and J 3 bases short, with 10 bases between. Among the 110 or so subjects of the validation cohort, separate from the roughly 600-subject first cohort, were the donors. Study conclusions and caveats: Investigators reported 150 to 200 TCR beta chains as tied to cytomegalovirus. Subsequent analysis showed first-cohort TCR clusters tending to co-occur in 120 validation repertoires.

Details on this clone: Antigen specificity is unknown.

The chain has TRBV2 and TRBJ2-1; no definite D call. The sequencing input was PBMCs. This receptor was taken from a woman between 18 and 30 years old in good health and CMV-seropositive. The CDR3 spells CASKQNFYNEQFF. CDR3 bases: TGTGCCAGCAAACAGAACTTCTACAATGAGCAGTTCTTC.